The next 28 T cell receptor beta chains were all read from a single sample in a study of shared clonotypes between healthy human individuals. The method was immunoSEQ multiplex PCR; TCRdb's version includes in-frame clones alone and lacks a portion of them. The sample has approximately 460,000 clones; 70% to 80% are singletons. The sequenced material came from PBMCs. The origin of the receptors is a middle-aged woman in good health. Some clones in this sample may be carry-over from other donors' samples.

Turning to this clone: A read error likely explains this, since a far larger clone differs by one base. This chain uses TRBV29-1 with TRBJ1-2; D ambiguous. The CDR3 spans 13 residues. The germline V gene encodes CDR1 SQVTM and CDR2 ANQGSEA. This CDR3 reads CSAYRQTNYGHTF. The CDR3 DNA reads as TGCAGCGCATACAGACAAACTAACTATGGCCACACCTTC.

V and J are TRBV28 and TRBJ1-2; D remains unclear. The length of the CDR3 is 16 residues. The germline V and J ends were trimmed by 5 bases and 8 bases, with 24 bases remaining between them. Germline V gives CDR1 MDHEN, CDR2 SYDVKM. CDR3 in DNA: TGTGCCAGCAGTACTCGGGGAGGGTTGATCCCCGTGGGCTACACCTTC. Amino acids: CASSTRGGLIPVGYTF.

In this sample, this clone turned up once. CDR3 region: CASSYSWGQAFFEQYF. The CDR3 DNA is TGTGCCAGCAGTTACTCGTGGGGACAGGCATTCTTCGAGCAGTACTTC. This chain uses TRBV6-6 with TRBJ2-7; 8 nucleotides match TRBD1. Trimming removed 0 bases from V and 6 bases from J; junction bases left unmatched: 10. Germline V gives CDR1 MNHNY, CDR2 SVGAGI (reference sequence). CDR3 length: 16 amino acids.

This chain joins TRBV30 and TRBJ2-7, with 10 bases fitting TRBD1. Germline V gene sequence: CDR1 GTSNPN, CDR2 SVGIG (reference sequence). CDR3 length equals 14 residues. The V and J ends lost 2 bases and 3 bases, in that order; junction bases with no gene match: 4. In DNA, the CDR3 is TGTGCCTGGAGTCGGGACAGGGGCAACTACGAGCAGTACTTC. This gives the protein CAWSRDRGNYEQYF.

This chain uses TRBV21-1 with TRBJ2-1; the D call TRBD1 from the table was never checked on the DNA. TRBV21-1 is annotated as a pseudogene. CDR3 length equals 15 residues. This chain's CDR3 is CASSKWDSCYNEQFF. The CDR3 DNA follows: TGTGCCAGCAGCAAATGGGACAGTTGCTACAATGAGCAGTTCTTC.

The CDR3 here is CASSIGRVGEAFF. In DNA, the CDR3 is TGTGCCAGTAGTATCGGCAGGGTGGGTGAAGCTTTCTTT. The chain employs TRBV19 and TRBJ1-1; TRBD1 is a possible D gene (5 bases). Germline values: CDR1 LNHDA, CDR2 SQIVND (reference sequence). Trimming cost V 3 bases and J 7 bases, with 12 bases left between them. The CDR3 runs to 13 residues. The full variable domain, in which reference TRBV19 and TRBJ1-1 provide the parts outside the CDR3, is DGGITQSPKYLFRKEGQNVTLSCEQNLNHDAMYWYRQDPGQGLRLIYYSQIVNDFQKGDIAEGYSVSREKKESFPLTVTSAQKNPTAFYLCASSIGRVGEAFFGQGTRLTVV.

As regards this clone: A single base separates this from a much larger clone, so it may be a read error. Here the CDR3 reads CAGSRLGPYEQYF. In nucleotides, the CDR3 is TGTGCCGGCAGTCGACTTGGGCCATACGAGCAGTACTTC. J is TRBJ2-7 and V is TRBV6-1; D is unclear. CDR3 length: 13 residues. CDR1 and CDR2 (germline): MNHNS, SASEGT.

A remark on this clone: With only one base between it and a far larger clone, this is likely a read error. Other DNA sequences from this sample encode an identical CDR3 as well. The chain recombines TRBV7-3 with TRBJ2-3, with no clear D. CDR1 and CDR2 (germline): SGHTA, FQGTGA. This CDR3 spans 13 amino acids. CDR3 amino acids: CASSRAPLDTQYF. CDR3 DNA: TGTGCCAGCAGTCGGGCCCCCTTAGATACACAGTATTTT.

The chain recombines TRBV5-1 with TRBJ2-5; D gene unclear. Trimming cost V 4 bases and J 5 bases, with 24 bases left between them. The germline CDR1 and CDR2 sequences are SGHRS and YFSETQ. This CDR3 has 17 amino acids. The CDR3 nucleotides are TGCGCCAGCAGCCCCGGGTCCACCACCGCCGTGATGGAGACCCAGTACTTC. Amino acid sequence: CASSPGSTTAVMETQYF.

For this clone: Its ends do not fully match the called genes, so a read error is possible. The chain employs TRBV7-7 and TRBJ2-1, with 7 bases aligning to TRBD1. CDR3 length: 13 residues. Germline CDR1 SSHAT, CDR2 FNYEAQ (reference sequence). CDR3 coding DNA: TGTGCTAGCAGCGACACGACAGGGAATGAGCAGTTCTTC. Amino acid sequence: CASSDTTGNEQFF.

This clone was found once. The rearrangement uses TRBV5-1 and TRBJ1-2, with D perhaps matching TRBD1 (5 bases). This CDR3 comprises 14 residues. V lost 3 bases, J lost 0 bases, and 9 bases lay in between. Germline CDR1 is SGHRS and CDR2 is YFSETQ. The CDR3 DNA reads as TGCGCCAGCAGCTCCGAGGGGTCTAACTATGGCTACACCTTC. Amino acids: CASSSEGSNYGYTF.

This clone was recorded only once. A far more abundant clone sits one base away, making this likely a read error. The same CDR3 can be traced to other DNA sequences in this sample. This chain connects TRBV4-2 to TRBJ1-5; maybe TRBD1 (6 bases). This CDR3 has 16 amino acids. Trimming removed 4 bases at V and 1 base at J, with 14 bases between. From germline, CDR1 is LGHNA and CDR2 YNFKEQ. The CDR3 coding sequence is TGTGCCAGCAGCCTCAAGGGGGGAGACAGCAATCAGCCCCAGCATTTT. It is translated as CASSLKGGDSNQPQHF.

This clone was observed a handful of times. The gene calls are TRBV6-6 and TRBJ1-5; D remains ambiguous. V was pared by 6 bases and J by 6 bases, with 15 bases between. Per germline, CDR1 MNHNY and CDR2 SVGAGI (reference sequence). This CDR3 is built from 14 residues. The CDR3: CASSSHLQGQPQHF. CDR3 nucleotide sequence: TGTGCCAGCAGCTCCCACTTACAAGGTCAGCCCCAGCATTTT.

This clone has a single count. The chain has TRBV15 and TRBJ1-4; D possibly corresponds to TRBD1 (5 bases). This CDR3 has 16 residues. V lost 5 bases to trimming and J lost 8 bases, with 21 bases between them. Germline assignment: CDR1 LNHNV and CDR2 YYDKDF (reference sequence). The DNA of the CDR3 is TGTGCCACCAGCCCAAGAAGCGGGACGGCCCAGGAAAAACTGTTTTTT. It translates to CATSPRSGTAQEKLFF.

This sequence joins TRBV28 and TRBJ2-7, with 10 bases fitting TRBD2. The V and J ends lost 9 bases and 5 bases, in that order; junction bases with no gene match: 7. Germline-derived CDR1 and CDR2 are MDHEN and SYDVKM. This CDR3 is 13 amino acids long. CDR3 sequence reads: CASVAGGRDEQYF. In nucleotides, the CDR3 is TGTGCCAGTGTAGCGGGAGGTAGGGACGAGCAGTACTTC.

This clone was observed a few times. This chain links TRBV5-6 with TRBJ1-5; D ambiguous. The CDR3 runs 15 residues. Between the trimmed V and J ends, which lost 0 bases and 1 base, there was a span of 8 bases. Germline V gene data show CDR1 as SGHDT and CDR2 as YYEEEE. The CDR3 DNA reads as TGTGCCAGCAGCTTGGAAGGGTACAGCAATCAGCCCCAGCATTTT. This sequence encodes CASSLEGYSNQPQHF.

This clone was detected once. V and J are TRBV7-6 and TRBJ2-2, with D possibly TRBD2 on 5 matching bases. Germline CDR1 reads SGHVS; CDR2 reads FNYEAQ. The CDR3 covers 16 residues. Trimming shortened V by 2 bases and J by 7 bases, and 17 bases separated the two germline ends. The DNA for the CDR3 is TGTGCCAGCAGCTTAATCGGCGGGCTAGCCGGCGGGGAGCTGTTTTTT. It yields the protein CASSLIGGLAGGELFF.

Only one count was recorded for this clone. The chain combines TRBV6-4 with TRBJ2-2; the D gene is possibly TRBD1 (5 bases). CDR3 length: 14 amino acids. Trimming took 2 bases from V and 4 from J, leaving 8 bases between them. Germline CDR1 MRHNA, CDR2 SNTAGT. CDR3 in amino acids: CASSDGAATGELFF. The DNA of the CDR3 is TGTGCCAGCAGTGACGGGGCAGCCACCGGGGAGCTGTTTTTT.

The V gene is TRBV7-2, the J gene TRBJ2-7, with 14 bases fitting TRBD2. CDR1 and CDR2 from the germline V gene are SGHTA and FQGNSA. The V segment lost 5 bases and the J segment 4 bases; nucleotides outside the gene matches: 13. CDR3 length equals 18 residues. The CDR3 nucleotides are TGTGCCAGCAGCCTCCGTACCGGGACTAGCGGGAGTTTGTACGAGCAGTACTTC. It translates to CASSLRTGTSGSLYEQYF.

Points on this clone: At the DNA level, this CDR3 is encoded by other sequences in the same sample as well. The chain couples TRBV10-3 to TRBJ2-7, with a weak D call TRBD1 (7 bases). Germline CDR1 ENHRY, CDR2 SYGVKD. V gave up 6 bases and J gave up 1 base, with 13 bases separating them. The CDR3 totals 14 residues. CDR3: CAIRPGDSSYEQYF. The CDR3 DNA reads as TGTGCCATCAGACCGGGGGACAGTTCCTACGAGCAGTACTTC.

As concerns this clone: Germline and junction disagree at one end, which may indicate a read error. The V and J genes are TRBV28 and TRBJ1-2; 8 bases agree with TRBD1. Germline CDR1 reads MDHEN; CDR2 reads SYDVKM. The length of the CDR3 is 14 residues. The CDR3 region has the DNA TGTGCCAGCAGTTTAAGGGGGACAGGCAGCTGGTATTACTTC. This codes for CASSLRGTGSWYYF.

The CDR3 region is CASSPGTSSGNTIYF. The CDR3 DNA is TGCGCCAGCAGCCCGGGGACCTCCTCTGGAAACACCATATATTTT. The chain employs TRBV5-1 and TRBJ1-3; weak D call: TRBD1 (5 bases). The ends were cut back, 4 bases at V and 0 bases at J, with 11 bases in the middle. The length of the CDR3 is 15 residues. Looked up from germline, CDR1 is SGHRS and CDR2 is YFSETQ.

This clone appeared a single time. The chain combines TRBV4-1 with TRBJ1-1, with 8 bases identical to TRBD1. Germline V gives CDR1 MGHRA, CDR2 YSYEKL. The V gene end was trimmed by 5 bases and the J gene end by 4 bases; junction bases not matched to a gene: 6. This CDR3 has 14 residues. In DNA form, the CDR3 reads TGCGCCAGCAGCGCACCCACAGGGGGCACTGAAGCTTTCTTT. It codes for CASSAPTGGTEAFF.

This rearrangement joins TRBV6-5 to TRBJ1-2; D unclear. V was cut by 0 bases and J by 1 base, with 9 bases left in between. Germline loops: CDR1 MNHEY, CDR2 SVGAGI. This CDR3 is 15 amino acids long. CDR3 bases: TGTGCCAGCAGTTACTCGACCCAAATTAACTATGGCTACACCTTC. Translated: CASSYSTQINYGYTF.

With respect to this clone: The junction differs from germline at one of its ends, possibly a read error. The chain couples TRBV5-1 to TRBJ1-2; D call uncertain. CDR1 and CDR2 (germline): SGHRS, YFSETQ. The CDR3 is 12 residues long. CDR3 nucleotides: TGCGCCAGCAGTTCTACAGCCGACTTGATCTCCTTC. Its protein product is CASSSTADLISF.

The rearrangement uses TRBV6-5 and TRBJ2-6; D is unresolved. V was clipped by 5 bases and J by 0 bases, with 5 bases between them. The CDR3 spans 14 residues. CDR1 MNHEY and CDR2 SVGAGI come from the germline V gene. Written as DNA, the CDR3 is TGTGCCAGCAGTACCCTCTCTGGGGCCAACGTCCTGACTTTC. Residues: CASSTLSGANVLTF.

Details on this clone: A single base separates this from a much larger clone, so it may be a read error. This specimen includes other DNA sequences encoding the same CDR3. V usage is TRBV14 and J usage is TRBJ2-1; possibly TRBD1 or TRBD2 for D (5 bases each). Trimming stripped 4 bases from V and 13 bases from J, with 17 bases between. The germline V gene has CDR1 SGHDN and CDR2 FVKESK. CDR3 length: 13 residues. Written as DNA, the CDR3 is TGTGCCAGCAGCCCCGGGGCTAGTGGGGATCAGTTCTTC. Translation: CASSPGASGDQFF.

Note on this clone: It is likely a read error: a sequence one base away is far more abundant. The V and J genes are TRBV7-9 and TRBJ2-7; TRBD1 might be the D (6 bases). The V and J ends lost 5 bases and 8 bases respectively, with 13 bases between them. The CDR3 consists of 12 residues. Germline values: CDR1 SEHNR, CDR2 FQNEAQ (reference sequence). Written as DNA, the CDR3 is TGTGCCAGCAGCCCCCATGGGGACAAGCAGTACTTC. Residues: CASSPHGDKQYF.